This T cell receptor beta chain was profiled in a study of blood T cell repertoires in COVID-19. In the study overall: Whether acute or convalescent, the COVID-19 samples came from the United States, Italy and Spain.

This CDR3 has 15 amino acids. Per the germline V gene, CDR1 is SGHNT and CDR2 is YYREEE (reference sequence). The trim removed 4 bases at V and 5 bases at J, leaving 5 bases unmatched. Generated by immunoSEQ multiplex PCR, the TCRdb table keeps only in-frame clones and is missing some. The data show about 480,000 clones, with around nine tenths seen just once and 1.5% to 2% held by the top ten. This clonotype was obtained from a woman aged 40 to 49 who had recovered from COVID-19. Material for sequencing was PBMCs or T cells enriched from blood (not recorded which). The chain recombines TRBV5-4 with TRBJ2-5; 13 bases agree with TRBD2. Here the CDR3 DNA reads TGTGCCAGCAGCCTGACTAGCGGGAGGCGGGAGACCCAGTACTTC. Its translation: CASSLTSGRRETQYF. The full variable domain, with the rest looked up from reference TRBV5-4 and TRBJ2-5, is ETGVTQSPTHLIKTRGQQVTLRCSSQSGHNTVSWYQQALGQGPQFIFQYYREEENGRGNFPPRFSGLQFPNYSSELNVNALELDDSALYLCASSLTSGRRETQYFGPGTRLLVL.